This record looks at one TCR beta chain sequence and its context. No antigen is known for it. The data were taken from a study of T cell responses to AZD1222 COVID-19 vaccine. Sequencing used immunoSEQ multiplex PCR; TCRdb keeps in-frame clones, though not all of them. The profile shows about 35,000 clones, approximately 84% of them singletons. Whole-study findings and limits: Repertoires were sampled only after the peak T cell response. Epitopes outside B.1.351 and B.1.1.7 mutated regions reportedly drew nearly half of spike TCRs. Females outnumbered males among donors, who were mostly white British; clonal diversity was possibly underestimated.

Germline assignment: CDR1 SNHLY and CDR2 FYNNEI. The V gene end was trimmed by 0 bases and the J gene end by 7 bases; junction bases not matched to a gene: 6. This CDR3 is 16 amino acids long. Sequencing used peripheral blood, obtained 28 days after the second AZD1222 dose. The source is an adult who received the AZD1222 COVID-19 vaccine. J is TRBJ2-5 and V is TRBV2; 12 bases match TRBD2. The CDR3 region has the DNA TGTGCCAGCAGTGAAGCTACTAGCGGGGGGAAGAGGACCCAGTACTTC. This gives the protein CASSEATSGGKRTQYF.